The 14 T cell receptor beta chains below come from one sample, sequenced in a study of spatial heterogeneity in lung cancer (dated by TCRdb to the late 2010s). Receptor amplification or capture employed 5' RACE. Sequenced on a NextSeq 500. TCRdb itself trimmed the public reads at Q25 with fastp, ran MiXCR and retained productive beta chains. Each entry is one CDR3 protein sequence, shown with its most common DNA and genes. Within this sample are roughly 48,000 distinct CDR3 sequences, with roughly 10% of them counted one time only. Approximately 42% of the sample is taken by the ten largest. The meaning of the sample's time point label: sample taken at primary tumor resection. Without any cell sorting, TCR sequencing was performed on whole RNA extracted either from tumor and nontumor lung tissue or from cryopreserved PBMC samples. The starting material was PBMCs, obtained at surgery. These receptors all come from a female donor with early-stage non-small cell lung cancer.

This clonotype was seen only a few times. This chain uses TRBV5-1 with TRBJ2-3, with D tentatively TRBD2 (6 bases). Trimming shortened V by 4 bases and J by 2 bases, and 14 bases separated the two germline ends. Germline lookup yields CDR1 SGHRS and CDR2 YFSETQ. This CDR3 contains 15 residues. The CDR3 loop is CASSLIGGNTDTQYF. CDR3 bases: TGCGCCAGCAGCCTCATAGGAGGGAACACAGATACGCAGTATTTT.

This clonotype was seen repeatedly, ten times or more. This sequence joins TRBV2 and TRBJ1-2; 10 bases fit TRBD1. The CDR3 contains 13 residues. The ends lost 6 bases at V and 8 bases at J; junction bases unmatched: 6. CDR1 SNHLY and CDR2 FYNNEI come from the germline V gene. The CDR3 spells CASRGDRGGGYTF. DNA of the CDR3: TGTGCCAGCAGGGGGGACAGGGGAGGCGGCTACACCTTC.

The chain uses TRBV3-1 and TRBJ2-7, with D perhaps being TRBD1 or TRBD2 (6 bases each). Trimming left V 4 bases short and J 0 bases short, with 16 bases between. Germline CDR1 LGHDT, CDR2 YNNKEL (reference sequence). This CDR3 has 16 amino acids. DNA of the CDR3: TGTGCCAGCAGCCCGCGAGGGGGGCAAAGCTCCTACGAGCAGTACTTC. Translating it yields CASSPRGGQSSYEQYF.

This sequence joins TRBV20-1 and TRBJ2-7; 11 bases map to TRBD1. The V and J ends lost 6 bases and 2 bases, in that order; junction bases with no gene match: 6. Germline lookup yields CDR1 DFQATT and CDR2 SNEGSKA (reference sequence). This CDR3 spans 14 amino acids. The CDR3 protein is CSATPGQGAYEQYF. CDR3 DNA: TGCAGTGCCACCCCGGGACAGGGGGCCTACGAGCAGTACTTC.

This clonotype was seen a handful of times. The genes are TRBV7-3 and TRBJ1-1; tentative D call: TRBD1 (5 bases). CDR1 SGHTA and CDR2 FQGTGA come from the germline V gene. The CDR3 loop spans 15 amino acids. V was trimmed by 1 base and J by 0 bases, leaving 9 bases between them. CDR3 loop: CASSLNGGMNTEAFF. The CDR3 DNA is TGTGCCAGCAGCTTAAATGGGGGGATGAACACTGAAGCTTTCTTT.

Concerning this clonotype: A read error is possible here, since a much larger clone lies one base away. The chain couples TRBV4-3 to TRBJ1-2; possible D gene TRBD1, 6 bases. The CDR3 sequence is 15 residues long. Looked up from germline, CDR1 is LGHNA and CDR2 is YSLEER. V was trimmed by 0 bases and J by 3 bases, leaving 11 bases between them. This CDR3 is CASSQDIRGHYGYTF. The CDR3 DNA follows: TGCGCCAGCAGCCAAGATATCAGGGGCCACTATGGCTACACCTTC.

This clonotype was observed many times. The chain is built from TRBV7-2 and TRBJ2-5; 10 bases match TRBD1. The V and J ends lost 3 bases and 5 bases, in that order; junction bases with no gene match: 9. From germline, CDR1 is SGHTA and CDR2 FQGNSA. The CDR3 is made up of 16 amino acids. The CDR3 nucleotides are TGTGCCAGCAGCTTCCCGCCGGGACAGGGGCGGGAGACCCAGTACTTC. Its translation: CASSFPPGQGRETQYF.

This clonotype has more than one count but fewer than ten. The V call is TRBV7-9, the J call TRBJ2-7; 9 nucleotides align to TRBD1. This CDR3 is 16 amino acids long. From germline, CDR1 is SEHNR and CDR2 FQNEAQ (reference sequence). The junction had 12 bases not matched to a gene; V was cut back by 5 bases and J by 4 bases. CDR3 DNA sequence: TGTGCCAGCAGCAACACAGGGACAGGGTCGCGGTACGAGCAGTACTTC. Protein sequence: CASSNTGTGSRYEQYF.

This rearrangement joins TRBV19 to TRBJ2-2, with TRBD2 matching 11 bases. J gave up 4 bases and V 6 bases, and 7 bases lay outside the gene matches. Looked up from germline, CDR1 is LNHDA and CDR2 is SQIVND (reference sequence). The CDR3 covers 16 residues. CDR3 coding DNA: TGTGCCAGTAGCAATAGCGGGGGGGCCGTCACCGGGGAGCTGTTTTTT. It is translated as CASSNSGGAVTGELFF. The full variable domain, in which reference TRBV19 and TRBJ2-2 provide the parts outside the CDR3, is DGGITQSPKYLFRKEGQNVTLSCEQNLNHDAMYWYRQDPGQGLRLIYYSQIVNDFQKGDIAEGYSVSREKKESFPLTVTSAQKNPTAFYLCASSNSGGAVTGELFFGEGSRLTVL.

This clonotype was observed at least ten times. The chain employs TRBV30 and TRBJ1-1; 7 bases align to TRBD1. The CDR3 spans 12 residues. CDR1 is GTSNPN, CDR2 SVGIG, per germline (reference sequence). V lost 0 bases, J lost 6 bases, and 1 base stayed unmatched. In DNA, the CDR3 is TGTGCCTGGAGTGTTGGGACAGCTGAAGCTTTCTTT. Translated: CAWSVGTAEAFF.

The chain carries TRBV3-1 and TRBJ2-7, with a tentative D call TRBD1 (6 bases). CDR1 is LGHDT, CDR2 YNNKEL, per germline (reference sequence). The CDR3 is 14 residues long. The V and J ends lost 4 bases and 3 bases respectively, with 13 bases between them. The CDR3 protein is CASSPHAGDYEQYF. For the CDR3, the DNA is TGTGCCAGCAGCCCCCACGCAGGGGACTACGAGCAGTACTTC.

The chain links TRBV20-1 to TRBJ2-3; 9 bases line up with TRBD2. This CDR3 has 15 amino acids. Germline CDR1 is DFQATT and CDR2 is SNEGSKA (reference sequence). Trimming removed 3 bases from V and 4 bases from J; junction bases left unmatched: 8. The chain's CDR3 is CSASGLAGWSDTQYF. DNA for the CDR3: TGCAGTGCTAGCGGCCTAGCGGGGTGGTCAGATACGCAGTATTTT.

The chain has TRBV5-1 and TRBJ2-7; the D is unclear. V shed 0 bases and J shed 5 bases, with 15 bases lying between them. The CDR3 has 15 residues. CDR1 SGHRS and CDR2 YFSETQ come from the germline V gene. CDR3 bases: TGCGCCAGCAGCTTGGCCTCAGTCCCTACCAACGAGCAGTACTTC. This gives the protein CASSLASVPTNEQYF. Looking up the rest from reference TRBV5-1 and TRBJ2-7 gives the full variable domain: KAGVTQTPRYLIKTRGQQVTLSCSPISGHRSVSWYQQTPGQGLQFLFEYFSETQRNKGNFPGRFSGRQFSNSRSEMNVSTLELGDSALYLCASSLASVPTNEQYFGPGTRLTVT.

DNA for the CDR3: TGTGCCAGCAGCGTAGGGGACAGCAATGAGCAGTTCTTC. This sequence encodes CASSVGDSNEQFF. The chain links TRBV9 to TRBJ2-1; 7 bases align to TRBD1. In germline, CDR1 is SGDLS, CDR2 YYNGEE. This CDR3 has 13 amino acids. Trimming at V came to 0 bases and at J to 6 bases, leaving 0 bases not matched to a gene. Filled out from reference TRBV9 and TRBJ2-1, the complete variable domain reads DSGVTQTPKHLITATGQRVTLRCSPRSGDLSVYWYQQSLDQGLQFLIQYYNGEERAKGNILERFSAQQFPDLHSELNLSSLELGDSALYFCASSVGDSNEQFFGPGTRLTVL.